Listed below are T cell receptor beta chains from one sample, sequenced in a study of T-cell memory formation after mild COVID-19. MiXCR, applied by TCRdb to the 5' RACE reads, yields one record per CDR3 protein. The sample comprises 550,000 to 600,000 distinct CDR3 sequences, about 18% of which are singletons, and about 7.5% rests with the top ten. The source material was PBMCs or a T cell subset sorted from them (not recorded which). These receptors came from an adult woman who had mild COVID-19 (a few samples of this study predate the infection). Cell type and time point are not known. Both conserved end residues are part of each CDR3. A D gene is named only where the DNA matches it firmly. Size tells how often a clone was seen (once, few, many) or the class of an expanded clone, and some rows leave it out.

>15|TRBD2|.|TRBV6-5|TRBJ2-5
CASSPRRGGEETQYF
TGTGCCAGCAGTCCCCGCCGGGGGGGGGAAGAGACCCAGTACTTC
>15|TRBD2|.|TRBV20-1|TRBJ2-7
CSAHNGGRRFNEQYF
TGCAGTGCTCACAACGGGGGGAGGCGGTTCAACGAGCAGTACTTC
>13|.|.|TRBV6-6|TRBJ2-7
CASRPGPPYEQYF
TGTGCCAGCAGACCCGGACCCCCTTACGAGCAGTACTTC
>14|.|.|TRBV14|TRBJ2-3
CASSQVVGTDTQYF
TGTGCCAGCAGCCAAGTGGTGGGCACAGATACGCAGTATTTT
>16|.|few|TRBV24-1|TRBJ2-1
CATSDSTGSSYNEQFF
TGTGCCACCAGTGACTCGACTGGGAGCTCCTACAATGAGCAGTTCTTC
>15|.|.|TRBV20-1|TRBJ2-4
CSAPPGWGAKNIQYF
TGCAGTGCTCCTCCGGGTTGGGGGGCCAAAAACATTCAGTACTTC
>13|.|.|TRBV5-1|TRBJ1-1
CASTAQGNTEAFF
TGCGCCAGCACCGCCCAGGGGAACACTGAAGCTTTCTTT
>16|TRBD1|few|TRBV5-1|TRBJ2-7
CASSLSEGQGVLEQYF
TGCGCCAGCAGCTTGTCCGAGGGGCAGGGGGTCCTCGAGCAGTACTTC
>16|.|many|TRBV7-9|TRBJ2-3
CASSPFEVTSTDTQYF
TGTGCCAGCAGCCCATTCGAAGTCACTAGCACAGATACGCAGTATTTT
>17|.|few|TRBV7-3|TRBJ2-6
CASSLRPGSSGANVLTF
TGTGCCAGCAGCTTAAGACCGGGATCCTCTGGGGCCAACGTCCTGACTTTC
>16|TRBD1|.|TRBV4-1|TRBJ2-7
CASSQENRGPSYEQYF
TGCGCCAGCAGCCAGGAAAACAGGGGCCCTTCCTACGAGCAGTACTTC
>14|TRBD1|many|TRBV5-1|TRBJ2-1
CASSFQGAYNEQFF
TGCGCCAGCAGCTTTCAGGGGGCCTACAATGAGCAGTTCTTC
>13|.|.|TRBV20-1|TRBJ1-2
CSARDQENYGYTF
TGCAGTGCTAGAGATCAGGAGAACTATGGCTACACCTTC
>11|.|once|TRBV7-2|TRBJ2-5
CASSLQAPQYF
TGTGCCAGCAGCTTACAGGCACCCCAGTACTTC
>14|.|.|TRBV29-1|TRBJ1-2
CSVEDRPRANGYTF
TGCAGCGTTGAAGATCGACCCAGGGCTAATGGCTACACCTTC
>17|TRBD2|few|TRBV12-3/TRBV12-4|TRBJ2-3
CASSLTLRAGVTDTQYF
TGTGCCAGCAGTTTAACCCTACGGGCGGGAGTAACAGATACGCAGTATTTT
>17|.|.|TRBV21-1|TRBJ2-3
CASSKLGAARGTDTQYF
TGTGCCAGCAGCAAACTCGGGGCAGCAAGGGGGACAGATACGCAGTATTTT
>15|.|few|TRBV27|TRBJ2-3
CASSFFGMDTDTQYF
TGTGCCAGCAGTTTTTTCGGCATGGACACAGATACGCAGTATTTT
>16|TRBD1|.|TRBV7-3|TRBJ2-3
CASSLPGTGTTDTQYF
TGTGCCAGCAGCTTGCCGGGGACAGGAACCACAGATACGCAGTATTTT
>16|.|few|TRBV7-9|TRBJ1-1
CASSLLDRRMNTEAFF
TGTGCCAGCAGCCTCCTGGACCGCCGCATGAACACTGAAGCTTTCTTT
>13|.|many|TRBV11-1|TRBJ2-7
CASSLNAGREQYF
TGTGCCAGCAGCCTAAACGCGGGGCGAGAGCAGTACTTC
>14|.|few|TRBV10-3|TRBJ2-7
CAISEPWETYEQYF
TGTGCCATCAGTGAGCCATGGGAGACCTACGAGCAGTACTTC
>21|.|few|TRBV9|TRBJ2-2
CASSVDFSVGTGLPNTGELFF
TGTGCCAGCAGCGTAGATTTCTCCGTAGGGACGGGACTTCCTAACACCGGGGAGCTGTTTTTT
>15|TRBD1|few|TRBV15|TRBJ1-6
CATSRGTALNSPLHF
TGTGCCACCAGCAGGGGGACAGCCTTAAATTCACCCCTCCACTTT
>15|.|.|TRBV9|TRBJ2-3
CASSGRGLPTDTQYF
TGTGCCAGCAGCGGAAGGGGACTTCCCACAGATACGCAGTATTTT
>14|.|few|TRBV5-4|TRBJ2-1
CASSRWGSGAFQFF
TGTGCCAGCAGCCGGTGGGGGTCGGGGGCATTTCAGTTCTTC
>14|TRBD1|few|TRBV9|TRBJ2-1
CASSQGDRYNEQFF
TGTGCCAGCAGCCAGGGGGACAGGTACAATGAGCAGTTCTTC
>14|TRBD1|.|TRBV18|TRBJ1-1
CASAVTGGSTEAFF
TGTGCCAGCGCCGTGACAGGGGGCAGTACTGAAGCTTTCTTT
>15|.|.|TRBV27|TRBJ2-6
CASRVGGRGANVLTF
TGTGCCAGCAGGGTCGGGGGGCGCGGGGCCAACGTCCTGACTTTC
>16|.|many|TRBV5-1|TRBJ2-2
CASSLRGGSRAGELFF
TGCGCCAGCAGCTTGCGGGGCGGAAGCAGGGCCGGGGAGCTGTTTTTT
>14|.|.|TRBV15|TRBJ2-7
CATREGFSGYEQYF
TGTGCCACCAGGGAGGGGTTCTCGGGTTACGAGCAGTACTTC
>17|TRBD1|.|TRBV5-1|TRBJ2-1
CASSSAQGVSSYNEQFF
TGCGCCAGCAGCTCAGCGCAGGGGGTCAGCTCCTACAATGAGCAGTTCTTC
>17|.|few|TRBV6-6|TRBJ2-6
CASITGRMNSGANVLTF
TGTGCCAGCATCACGGGTCGGATGAACTCTGGGGCCAACGTCCTGACTTTC
>13|.|few|TRBV6-1|TRBJ2-2
CASSVESTGELFF
TGTGCCAGCAGTGTCGAATCCACCGGGGAGCTGTTTTTT
>16|.|few|TRBV24-1|TRBJ2-5
CATSSNNPGDQETQYF
TGTGCCACCAGTTCCAATAATCCTGGGGACCAAGAGACCCAGTACTTC
>15|.|many|TRBV7-2|TRBJ1-1
CASSFWGARNTEAFF
TGTGCCAGCAGCTTCTGGGGGGCTCGGAACACTGAAGCTTTCTTT
>11|.|.|TRBV24-1|TRBJ2-1
CATRGYNEQFF
TGTGCCACCAGGGGCTACAATGAGCAGTTCTTC
>17|TRBD2|.|TRBV5-1|TRBJ2-5
CASSPEGTSGGQETQYF
TGCGCCAGCAGCCCGGAGGGGACTAGCGGGGGCCAAGAGACCCAGTACTTC
>18|.|.|TRBV6-7|TRBJ2-3
CASSYLCGVSGRTDTQYF
TGTGCCAGCAGTTACCTGTGCGGGGTTAGCGGACGCACAGATACGCAGTATTTT
>13|TRBD2|.|TRBV9|TRBJ2-1
CASSAGRGTEQFF
TGTGCCAGCAGCGCCGGGCGGGGGACTGAGCAGTTCTTC
>14|.|few|TRBV7-9|TRBJ2-1
CASSRTASYNEQFF
TGTGCCAGCAGCCGGACGGCATCCTACAATGAGCAGTTCTTC
>18|TRBD1|.|TRBV11-3|TRBJ2-2
CASSLVPGQGEDTGELFF
TGTGCCAGCAGCTTAGTGCCTGGACAGGGGGAGGACACCGGGGAGCTGTTTTTT
>15|TRBD1|few|TRBV5-1|TRBJ1-4
CASSDGRQGDEKLFF
TGCGCCAGCAGCGATGGACGACAGGGCGATGAAAAACTGTTTTTT
>15|TRBD1|many|TRBV23-1|TRBJ2-7
CASSQTGGLFYEQYF
TGCGCCAGCAGTCAAACAGGGGGCCTCTTTTACGAGCAGTACTTC
>14|.|.|TRBV14|TRBJ1-5
CASSQGYNNAPQHF
TGTGCCAGCAGCCAAGGTTACAACAACGCGCCCCAGCATTTT
>16|.|.|TRBV14|TRBJ2-3
CASSHRTGRATDTQYF
TGTGCCAGCAGCCATAGGACAGGGAGGGCGACAGATACGCAGTATTTT
>13|.|.|TRBV6-1|TRBJ1-1
CASSEPWGSEAFF
TGTGCCAGCAGTGAACCCTGGGGGTCTGAAGCTTTCTTT